This TCR beta chain was recorded in a study of T cells after yellow fever vaccination. Study-level background: Where fractions had low cell numbers, libraries were prepared from them with the SMART-Seq v4 Ultra Low Input RNA kit.

Looked up from germline, CDR1 is SGHRS and CDR2 is YFSETQ. The ends were cut back, 0 bases at V and 4 bases at J, with 8 bases in the middle. The CDR3 spans 13 residues. This clonotype was seen repeatedly, ten times or more. The antigen is not known. Template switching by 5'RACE produced TCR cDNA, adding a universal primer site and UMIs. TCRdb itself ran the 5' RACE reads through MiXCR, one entry per CDR3 protein. This table holds some 560,000 distinct CDR3 sequences, under 25% found once. Study-level findings and limits: Abundant clonotypes (contaminants from the bulk population) could be present in FACS-sorted repertoires. The secondary response showed a weaker magnitude and a faster peak, day 5 versus 15.

This receptor was obtained from a man aged 25 to 45 who received the YFV17D yellow fever vaccine. Material: PBMCs, obtained 15 days after the yellow fever booster vaccination. V usage is TRBV5-1 and J usage is TRBJ2-7, with D possibly being TRBD2 (6 bases). The CDR3 nucleotides are TGCGCCAGCAGCTTGGGGGACTTATACGAGCAGTACTTC. Translated, it gives CASSLGDLYEQYF.